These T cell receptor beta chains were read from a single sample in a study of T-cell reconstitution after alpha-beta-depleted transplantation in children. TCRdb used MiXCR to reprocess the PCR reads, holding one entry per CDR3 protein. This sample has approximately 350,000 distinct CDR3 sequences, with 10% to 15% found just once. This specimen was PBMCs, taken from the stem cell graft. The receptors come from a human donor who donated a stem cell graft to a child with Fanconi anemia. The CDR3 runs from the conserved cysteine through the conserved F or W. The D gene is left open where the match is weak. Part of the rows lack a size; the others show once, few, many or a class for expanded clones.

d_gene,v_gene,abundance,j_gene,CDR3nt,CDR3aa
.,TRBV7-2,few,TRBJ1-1,TGTGCCAGCAGCGTTGCAGGTGTGACTGAAGCTTTCTTT,CASSVAGVTEAFF
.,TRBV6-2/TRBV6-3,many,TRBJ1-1,TGTGCCAGCAGTTACGAGCTCGTGGGGACTGAAGCTTTCTTT,CASSYELVGTEAFF
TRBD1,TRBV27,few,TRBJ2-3,TGTGCCAGCAGTGAGGACAGGAGATCCACAGATACGCAGTATTTT,CASSEDRRSTDTQYF
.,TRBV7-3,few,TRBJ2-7,TGTGCCAGCAGCTTACTGGGGGGAGAGGACGAGCAGTACTTC,CASSLLGGEDEQYF
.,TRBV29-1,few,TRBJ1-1,TGCAGCGTTTCCGATTGGGCGAGTGTCACTGAAGCTTTCTTT,CSVSDWASVTEAFF
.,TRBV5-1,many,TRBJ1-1,TGCGCCAGCAGCTTGGATGGCAGGCCAAACACTGAAGCTTTCTTT,CASSLDGRPNTEAFF
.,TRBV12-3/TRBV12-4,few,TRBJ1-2,TGTGCCAGCAGTTTTGGGATCACTGGCTACACCTTC,CASSFGITGYTF
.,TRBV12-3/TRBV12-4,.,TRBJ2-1,TGTGCCAGCAGTTTATTTCCTCGGGGCGGTGAGCAGTTCTTC,CASSLFPRGGEQFF
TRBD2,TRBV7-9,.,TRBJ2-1,TGTGCCAGCAGCAAAACTAGCGGGGCCTACAATGAGCAGTTCTTC,CASSKTSGAYNEQFF
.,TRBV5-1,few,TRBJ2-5,TGCGCCAGCGGTAGAGAAGGTCGAGAGACCCAGTACTTC,CASGREGRETQYF
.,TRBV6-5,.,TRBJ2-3,TGTGCCAGCAGTTACTCTCTGAACTTAATTCCGGGGACGGATACGCAGTATTTT,CASSYSLNLIPGTDTQYF
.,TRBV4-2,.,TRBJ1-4,TGTGCCAGCAGCCAAGTCCCGAATGAAAAACTGTTTTTT,CASSQVPNEKLFF
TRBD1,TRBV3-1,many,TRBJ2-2,TGTGCCAGCAGCCAAGATCGAACAGGGGTCACCGGGGAACTGTTTTTT,CASSQDRTGVTGELFF
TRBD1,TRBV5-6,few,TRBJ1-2,TGTGCCAGCAGCCCACTAAGGGACAGGGGATTCGACCCCAACTATGGCTACACCTTC,CASSPLRDRGFDPNYGYTF
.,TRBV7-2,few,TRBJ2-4,TGTGCCAGCAGCTTAGGGGATCGAGCCAAAAACATTCAGTACTTC,CASSLGDRAKNIQYF
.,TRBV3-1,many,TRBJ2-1,TGTGCCAGCAGCCAAGACCCGGGGCCGACGTACAATGAGCAGTTCTTC,CASSQDPGPTYNEQFF
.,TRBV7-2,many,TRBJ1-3,TGTGCCAGCAGCTTAGCCTTGATGGGCTCTGGAAACACCATATATTTT,CASSLALMGSGNTIYF
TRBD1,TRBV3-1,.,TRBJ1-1,TGTGTCAGCAGCCAAGTGAGTGACAGGGGCACTGAAGCTTTCTTT,CVSSQVSDRGTEAFF
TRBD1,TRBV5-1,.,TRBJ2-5,TGCGCCAGCAGCACCGGGACAGGGAAAGAGACCCAGTACTTC,CASSTGTGKETQYF
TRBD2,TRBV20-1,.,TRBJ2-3,TGCAGTGCTCCCTCAGCGGGGGGAGGCACAGATACGCAGTATTTT,CSAPSAGGGTDTQYF
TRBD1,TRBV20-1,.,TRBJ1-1,TGCAGTGCTACAGGGACAGGGGGCCCGAACACTGAAGCTTTCTTT,CSATGTGGPNTEAFF
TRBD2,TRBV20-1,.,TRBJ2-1,TGCAGTGCCCGCCCGGGCGGGGGGGCCAATGAGCAGTTCTTC,CSARPGGGANEQFF
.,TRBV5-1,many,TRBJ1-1,TGCGCCAGCAGATCGCAGACGAACACTGAAGCTTTCTTT,CASRSQTNTEAFF
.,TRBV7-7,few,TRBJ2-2,TGTGCCAGCAGCCCAATAGGGGACGGAAACACCGGGGAGCTGTTTTTT,CASSPIGDGNTGELFF
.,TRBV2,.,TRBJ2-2,TGTGCCAGCAGTGAAACTAGAGTCGGCACCGGGGAGCTGTTTTTT,CASSETRVGTGELFF
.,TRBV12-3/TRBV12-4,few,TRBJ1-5,TGTGCCAGCAGTTTAAGTTTTGATAGTTTGCCCCAGCATTTT,CASSLSFDSLPQHF
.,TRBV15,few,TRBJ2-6,TGTGCCACCAGCAGAGATTGGTGGGGAACCGGGGCCAACGTCCTGACTTTC,CATSRDWWGTGANVLTF
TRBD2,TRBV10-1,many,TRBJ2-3,TGCGCCAGCAGTGAGTTTGTAGCGGGGGGGCCAGATACGCAGTATTTT,CASSEFVAGGPDTQYF
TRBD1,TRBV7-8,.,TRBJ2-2,TGTGCCAGCAGTACAGGGGCCGGGGAGCTGTTTTTT,CASSTGAGELFF
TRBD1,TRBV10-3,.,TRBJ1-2,TGTGCCATCAGTGAACAGGGGGCGAACTATGGCTACACCTTC,CAISEQGANYGYTF
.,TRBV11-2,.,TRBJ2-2,TGTGCCAGCAGCTTAGTGCGGGCCAGCACCGGGGAGCTGTTTTTT,CASSLVRASTGELFF
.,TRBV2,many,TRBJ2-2,TGTGCCAGCAGTGAAGCGGTCTGGGCCGGGGAGCTGTTTTTT,CASSEAVWAGELFF
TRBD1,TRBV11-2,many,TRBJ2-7,TGTGCCAGCAGGTCCACCGGGACAGGGCCCTCCGAGCAGTACTTC,CASRSTGTGPSEQYF
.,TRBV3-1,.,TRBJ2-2,TGTGCCAGCAGCCGCTTGGACAGCCACGGGGAGCTGTTTTTT,CASSRLDSHGELFF
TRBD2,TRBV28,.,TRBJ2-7,TGTGCCAGCAGTACGGCGGGAGCGCCTCTAGAGCAGTACTTC,CASSTAGAPLEQYF
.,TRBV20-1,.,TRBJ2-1,TGCAGTGTATCCCAGAACAATGAGCAGTTCTTC,CSVSQNNEQFF
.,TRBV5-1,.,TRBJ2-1,TGCGCCAGCAGCCCCTGGGCCGAAACCAATGAGCAGTTCTTC,CASSPWAETNEQFF
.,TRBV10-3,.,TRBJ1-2,TGTGCCATCAGGTACGGGACGGATTATGGCTACACCTTC,CAIRYGTDYGYTF
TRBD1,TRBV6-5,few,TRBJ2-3,TGTGCCAGCAGTTACTCAGGGGGCGACACAGATACGCAGTATTTT,CASSYSGGDTDTQYF
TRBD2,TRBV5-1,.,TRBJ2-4,TGCGCCAGCAGTCCCGGGACTAGCGGGGGCGGATCCATGGCCAAAAACATTCAGTACTTC,CASSPGTSGGGSMAKNIQYF
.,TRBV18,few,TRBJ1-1,TGTGCCAGCTCATCCATGCAAACGGACGACGAAGCTTTCTTT,CASSSMQTDDEAFF
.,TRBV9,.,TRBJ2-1,TGTGCCAGCAGCGCGGAACCCAGCTCCTACAATGAGCAGTTCTTC,CASSAEPSSYNEQFF
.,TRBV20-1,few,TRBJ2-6,TGCAGTGCTTTAAACCCCTCTGGGGCCAACGTCCTGACTTTC,CSALNPSGANVLTF
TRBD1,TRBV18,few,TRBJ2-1,TGTGCCAGCTCTACGACAGGGGGCTCCTACAATGAGCAGTTCTTC,CASSTTGGSYNEQFF